This T cell receptor beta chain emerged from a study of blood T cell repertoires in COVID-19. In the study overall: Italy, Spain and the United States were the sources of the convalescent and acute COVID-19 samples.

Generated by immunoSEQ multiplex PCR, the TCRdb table keeps only in-frame clones and is missing some. This table has 120,000 to 150,000 clones, under 90% appearing once. Germline CDR1 and CDR2: LGHNA and YSLEER. V lost 1 base and J lost 5; bases outside the gene matches: 9. The CDR3 spans 17 residues. Living in 24 US areas, the participants were between 18 and 89 years of age. Which cohort a participant joined came from the clinical history participants gave. Within 2 weeks of study entry, exposed participants had contacted a PCR-confirmed or clinician-diagnosed COVID-19 case. The sequenced sample was PBMCs or T cells enriched from blood (not recorded which). The clonotype originates from a woman between 18 and 30 years old who had been exposed to COVID-19. This rearrangement joins TRBV4-3 to TRBJ2-2, with 8 bases that match TRBD1. In nucleotides, the CDR3 is TGCGCCAGCAGCCAAGTTGGTCAAACAGGGGGGACCGGGGAGCTGTTTTTT. Protein sequence: CASSQVGQTGGTGELFF.